This T cell receptor beta chain was sequenced in a study of T cell responses to AZD1222 COVID-19 vaccine. This table comes from immunoSEQ multiplex PCR, and its TCRdb copy is limited to in-frame clones, with some not included. The profile shows 250,000 to 300,000 clones, almost 95% of them singletons. Notes on the study in general: The reported proportion of spike-specific TCRs targeting unmutated variant regions was nearly half. Most donors were white British and more were female, and clonal diversity was possibly underestimated. Among those given AZD1222, only 6 or 7 were seropositive at baseline.

This CDR3 contains 16 residues. V was pared by 5 bases and J by 6 bases, with 12 bases of the junction left unmatched. Germline assignment: CDR1 MNHNY and CDR2 SVGAGI (reference sequence). This clone was seen a few times. Its specificity is unknown. The receptor comes from an adult who received the AZD1222 COVID-19 vaccine. Sequenced here: peripheral blood, sampled 28 days after the second AZD1222 dose. The chain joins TRBV6-6 to TRBJ1-5, with 8 nucleotides matching TRBD1. The CDR3 DNA is TGTGCCAGCAGTCGACCGACAGGGGCCGCAAGTCAGCCCCAGCATTTT. Residues: CASSRPTGAASQPQHF.